One sample yielded the 29 T cell receptor beta chains listed below, sequenced in a study of cytomegalovirus exposure and HLA in healthy donors. PCR amplification relied on 60 Vbeta primers (plus 13 Jbeta primers). Assay: immunoSEQ multiplex PCR; the TCRdb copy retains only in-frame clones and omits some. The table lists approximately 150,000 clones, around 80% of them singletons. Sequences were obtained from PBMCs. The receptor set was obtained from a woman aged 40 to 50 in good health and CMV-seronegative.

CDR3 in DNA: TGTGCCAGCAGCGCCGGCTCCGGACTAGCGGGGAAGTACAATGAGCAGTTCTTC. Translation: CASSAGSGLAGKYNEQFF. This chain uses TRBV9 with TRBJ2-1, with TRBD2 identical over 12 bases. Per the germline V gene, CDR1 is SGDLS and CDR2 is YYNGEE. The V segment lost 3 bases and the J segment 4 bases; nucleotides outside the gene matches: 11. CDR3 size: 18 residues.

The V gene is TRBV2, the J gene TRBJ2-7; no clear D. The CDR3 has 12 amino acids. V was shortened by 7 bases and J by 3 bases, with 10 bases between the two germline ends. Germline V gene sequence: CDR1 SNHLY, CDR2 FYNNEI. The CDR3 spells CASKRQGYEQYF. In nucleotides, the CDR3 is TGTGCCAGCAAACGACAAGGCTACGAGCAGTACTTC.

This chain links TRBV5-6 with TRBJ1-5, with D perhaps matching TRBD1 (5 bases). Germline V lookup: CDR1 SGHDT, CDR2 YYEEEE. V lost 6 bases to trimming and J lost 5 bases, with 12 bases between them. The CDR3 extends over 13 amino acids. In nucleotides, the CDR3 is TGTGCCAGCAATCGGGGGGGGGATCAGCCCCAGCATTTT. Translating it yields CASNRGGDQPQHF.

As regards this clone: One end of the junction is discordant with germline, which a read error may explain. The CDR3, as DNA: TGCGCCAGCAGCTTTGAATCTGGGGCCAACGGCCTGACTTTC. This gives the protein CASSFESGANGLTF. The V gene is TRBV5-1, the J gene TRBJ2-6; tentative D call: TRBD1 (5 bases). The CDR3 has 14 amino acids. Germline-derived CDR1 and CDR2 are SGHRS and YFSETQ.

The gene calls are TRBV28 and TRBJ2-1; maybe TRBD1 (5 bases). Trimming cost V 6 bases and J 9 bases, with 24 bases left between them. CDR1 MDHEN and CDR2 SYDVKM come from the germline V gene. The CDR3 is 16 amino acids. The CDR3 is CASSQDTLQLHGEQFF. The CDR3 nucleotides are TGTGCCAGCAGCCAGGACACCCTCCAACTACATGGTGAGCAGTTCTTC.

V usage is TRBV7-3 and J usage is TRBJ1-5, with D possibly being TRBD1 (6 bases). V was shortened by 5 bases and J by 2 bases, with 13 bases between the two germline ends. The CDR3 runs to 15 residues. Germline CDR1 SGHTA, CDR2 FQGTGA. The CDR3 nucleotides are TGTGCCAGCAGCCGTCCGGGACAACGCAATCAGCCCCAGCATTTT. It yields the protein CASSRPGQRNQPQHF.

The chain joins TRBV11-3 to TRBJ2-3; D is unclear. There are 16 residues in the CDR3. Germline CDR1 and CDR2: SGHNT and YENEEA. V was shortened by 1 base and J by 1 base, with 12 bases between the two germline ends. The CDR3 sequence: CASSLVGRSGTDTQYF. The CDR3 region has the DNA TGTGCCAGCAGCTTAGTCGGCAGGTCTGGCACAGATACGCAGTATTTT.

Comment on this clone: A junction end diverges from the germline sequence, so it may reflect a read error. J is TRBJ2-1 and V is TRBV7-7; no clear D. The CDR3 totals 15 residues. CDR1 is SSHAT and CDR2 is FNYEAQ in the germline V gene (reference sequence). CDR3 loop: CASSPFVGSHNEQFF. CDR3 nucleotides: TGTGCTAGCAGCCCCTTCGTGGGCAGCCACAATGAGCAGTTCTTC.

The CDR3 sequence: CASSPLSQGDTGELFF. CDR3 coding DNA: TGTGCCAGCTCACCATTAAGCCAGGGCGACACCGGGGAGCTGTTTTTT. The rearrangement joins TRBV18 to TRBJ2-2, with D perhaps matching TRBD1 (5 bases). The length of the CDR3 is 16 residues. V lost 2 bases to trimming and J lost 3 bases, with 13 bases between them. The V gene's germline CDR1 is KGHSH and CDR2 LQKENI.

The chain combines TRBV6-5 with TRBJ2-2; a weak D match, TRBD1 (5 bases). CDR3 length: 14 residues. CDR1 MNHEY and CDR2 SVGAGI come from the germline V gene. V was trimmed by 8 bases and J by 6 bases, leaving 16 bases between them. The CDR3 here is CASLKLGPAGELFF. The DNA for the CDR3 is TGTGCCAGCCTTAAATTGGGGCCCGCCGGGGAGCTGTTTTTT.

The V call is TRBV7-2, the J call TRBJ2-3; possibly TRBD2 for D (6 bases). The CDR3 spans 14 residues. Germline CDR1 is SGHTA and CDR2 is FQGNSA. V lost 4 bases and J lost 1, with 9 bases in between. In DNA, the CDR3 is TGTGCCAGCAGCTGGAGGGTTCGCACAGATACGCAGTATTTT. Its protein is CASSWRVRTDTQYF.

This chain links TRBV5-1 with TRBJ1-1, with D maybe TRBD1 (6 bases). Per the germline V gene, CDR1 is SGHRS and CDR2 is YFSETQ. The V and J ends lost 4 bases and 5 bases respectively, with 21 bases between them. This CDR3 contains 16 residues. CDR3 residues: CASSPGGGRRETEAFF. CDR3 DNA: TGCGCCAGCAGCCCCGGGGGGGGCCGCAGGGAAACTGAAGCTTTCTTT.

This sequence joins TRBV21-1 and TRBJ2-4; no check of the table's D call, TRBD1, against the DNA was made. TRBV21-1 is flagged as a pseudogene. The CDR3 loop spans 14 amino acids. CDR3 in amino acids: CASSPRQGKNSQYF. CDR3 nucleotide sequence: TGTGCCAGCAGCCCCCGACAGGGGAAAAACAGTCAGTACTTC.

The V gene is TRBV11-2, the J gene TRBJ1-1, with unresolved D. V was cut by 1 base and J by 6 bases, with 12 bases left in between. Germline V gene data show CDR1 as SGHAT and CDR2 as FQNNGV. CDR3 length equals 14 residues. CDR3 nucleotides: TGTGCCAGCAGCTTAGGGTGGGCTAACGCTGAAGCTTTCTTT. The encoded protein is CASSLGWANAEAFF.

A single count supports this clone. The J gene is TRBJ1-2, the V gene TRBV7-9; D perhaps matches TRBD1 (6 bases). V lost 1 base and J 1 base, leaving 10 bases between the germline ends. The length of the CDR3 is 15 residues. The germline V gene encodes CDR1 SEHNR and CDR2 FQNEAQ (reference sequence). The CDR3 sequence: CASSLGGGHNYGYTF. The CDR3 region has the DNA TGTGCCAGCAGCTTAGGGGGGGGCCATAACTATGGCTACACCTTC.

This clone was seen a few times. A far larger clone lies a single base away; this is likely a read error. The V gene is TRBV9, the J gene TRBJ2-1; 13 nucleotides agree with TRBD2. Germline V gene data show CDR1 as SGDLS and CDR2 as YYNGEE. The junction had 2 bases not matched to a gene; V was cut back by 4 bases and J by 4 bases. The CDR3 runs 15 residues. CDR3 protein: CASSQLAGGYNEQFF. The CDR3 nucleotides read TGTGCCAGCAGCCAACTAGCGGGAGGGTACAATGAGCAGTTCTTC.

CDR3 region: CASSLEQGFGETQYF. In DNA, the CDR3 is TGTGCCAGCAGCTTAGAGCAGGGTTTCGGAGAGACCCAGTACTTC. The rearrangement uses TRBV7-6 and TRBJ2-5; weak D call: TRBD1 (5 bases). CDR1 SGHVS and CDR2 FNYEAQ come from the germline V gene. V gave up 1 base and J gave up 4 bases, with 13 bases separating them. The CDR3 spans 15 residues.

The CDR3 sequence: CASSLYHQETQYF. As DNA, the CDR3 is TGTGCCAGCAGCTTATATCACCAAGAGACCCAGTACTTC. The rearrangement joins TRBV11-2 to TRBJ2-5; no firm D call. Between the trimmed V and J ends, which lost 2 bases and 0 bases, there was a span of 4 bases. The CDR3 is 13 residues long. CDR1 SGHAT and CDR2 FQNNGV come from the germline V gene.

The rearrangement uses TRBV7-2 and TRBJ2-2, with TRBD1 as a possible D gene (6 bases). The CDR3 has 14 residues. CDR1 and CDR2 (germline): SGHTA, FQGNSA. V lost 4 bases and J 4 bases, leaving 10 bases between the germline ends. The CDR3 reads CASSSGVITGELFF. The CDR3 region has the DNA TGTGCCAGCAGCTCAGGGGTGATCACCGGGGAGCTGTTTTTT. Combining the CDR3 with reference TRBV7-2 and TRBJ2-2 gives the whole variable domain GAGVSQSPSNKVTEKGKDVELRCDPISGHTALYWYRQSLGQGLEFLIYFQGNSAPDKSGLPSDRFSAERTGGSVSTLTIQRTQQEDSAVYLCASSSGVITGELFFGEGSRLTVL.

V is TRBV2 and J is TRBJ2-2; D is undetermined. V lost 7 bases and J 3 bases, leaving 15 bases between the germline ends. This CDR3 is 15 amino acids long. CDR1 is SNHLY, CDR2 FYNNEI, per germline. The CDR3 is CASTPRVTDTGELFF. CDR3 nucleotides: TGTGCCAGCACACCACGTGTCACTGACACCGGGGAGCTGTTTTTT.

V is TRBV11-3 and J is TRBJ2-7; D might be TRBD2 (5 bases). Germline lookup yields CDR1 SGHNT and CDR2 YENEEA. Trimming pared 1 base from V and 5 bases from J, leaving 9 bases between. CDR3 size: 13 residues. This CDR3 is CASSLVRGHEQYF. The CDR3 nucleotides are TGTGCCAGCAGCTTAGTCCGGGGTCACGAGCAGTACTTC. Filled out from reference TRBV11-3 and TRBJ2-7, the complete variable domain reads EAGVVQSPRYKIIEKKQPVAFWCNPISGHNTLYWYLQNLGQGPELLIRYENEEAVDDSQLPKDRFSAERLKGVDSTLKIQPAELGDSAVYLCASSLVRGHEQYFGPGTRLTVT.

This chain uses TRBV28 with TRBJ1-1, with a weak D call TRBD1 (5 bases). CDR3 size: 15 residues. Germline loops: CDR1 MDHEN, CDR2 SYDVKM. The V end was cut by 1 base, the J end by 1 base, with 10 bases between. The CDR3 sequence: CASSLSQGWNTEAFF. The CDR3 DNA sequence: TGTGCCAGCAGTTTATCCCAGGGATGGAACACTGAAGCTTTCTTT.

The CDR3 region has the DNA TGTGCCAGCAGTGAAGGCCCAGGGTACAATCAGCCCCAGCATTTT. This sequence encodes CASSEGPGYNQPQHF. The chain couples TRBV6-1 to TRBJ1-5; the D gene is possibly TRBD1 (5 bases). V shed 1 base and J shed 3 bases, with 10 bases lying between them. The CDR3 has 15 amino acids. The germline CDR1 and CDR2 sequences are MNHNS and SASEGT.

This clone was detected once. The V and J genes are TRBV11-2 and TRBJ2-3, with TRBD2 matching over 9 bases. Per the germline V gene, CDR1 is SGHAT and CDR2 is FQNNGV. The CDR3 has 14 amino acids. The ends lost 3 bases at V and 6 bases at J; junction bases unmatched: 4. The CDR3 nucleotides are TGTGCCAGCAGCTTCGGCGGGGGGGCGGATACGCAGTATTTT. Amino acid sequence: CASSFGGGADTQYF.

This chain joins TRBV7-9 and TRBJ2-1, with 7 nucleotides matching TRBD2. CDR1 and CDR2 (germline): SEHNR, FQNEAQ (reference sequence). This CDR3 is built from 15 residues. The J segment lost 6 bases and the V segment lost 5 bases, leaving 10 bases of the junction unmatched. The CDR3 is CASSPPGTTINEQFF. The CDR3 nucleotides read TGTGCCAGCAGCCCACCCGGGACTACCATCAATGAGCAGTTCTTC.

The chain recombines TRBV30 with TRBJ2-5; maybe TRBD2 (7 bases). Trimming removed 5 bases from V and 4 bases from J, with 14 bases in between. The CDR3 spans 13 residues. Germline V lookup: CDR1 GTSNPN, CDR2 SVGIG (reference sequence). This CDR3 reads CAWGGAGRETQYF. For the CDR3, the DNA is TGTGCCTGGGGGGGGGCCGGGCGAGAGACCCAGTACTTC.

This clone came up a few times. V gene TRBV11-1 combines with J gene TRBJ2-3; 11 nucleotides align to TRBD2. J was trimmed by 3 bases and V by 4 bases; bases with no gene match: 12. This CDR3 has 18 amino acids. Germline V lookup: CDR1 SGHAT, CDR2 FQDESV (reference sequence). Here the CDR3 DNA reads TGTGCCAGCAGCTCCGCCACTAGCGGGAGTGTGGTGACAGATACGCAGTATTTT. Protein sequence: CASSSATSGSVVTDTQYF.

This rearrangement joins TRBV28 to TRBJ1-2; 8 positions match TRBD1. This CDR3 has 13 amino acids. From germline, CDR1 is MDHEN and CDR2 SYDVKM. V dropped 2 bases and J dropped 6; count of bases not matched to a gene: 2. DNA of the CDR3: TGTGCCAGCAGTTTAGCAGGGGGCGATGGCTACACCTTC. Protein: CASSLAGGDGYTF.

V is TRBV4-2 and J is TRBJ1-1; D unresolved. The CDR3 runs to 16 residues. The V gene lost 4 bases and the J gene lost 4 bases, with 19 bases spanning the gap. Germline lookup yields CDR1 LGHNA and CDR2 YNFKEQ. The DNA for the CDR3 is TGTGCCAGCAGCCTTAACTACCAGCCGGAGCGCACTGAAGCTTTCTTT. Its protein is CASSLNYQPERTEAFF.